The 3 T cell receptor beta chains reported below all come from one sample, sequenced in a study of Ad26.COV2.S vaccination and SARS-CoV-2 variants. Treatment given: around 19 received Ad26.COV2.S at low or high dose, single or two shots; about 5 received placebo; per-sample allocation not given. Samples analyzed were those drawn on day 63 after the first vaccine or placebo injection. Generated by immunoSEQ multiplex PCR, the TCRdb table keeps only in-frame clones and is missing some. The sample has 350,000 to 500,000 clones, 89% seen once; the top ten hold roughly 2.5%. Source: peripheral blood, taken in a trial of Ad26.COV2.S vaccine versus placebo. The source of these receptors is a person between 18 and 65 years old who received the Ad26.COV2.S COVID-19 vaccine or a placebo.

The chain has TRBV4-2 and TRBJ1-3; 10 nucleotides match TRBD1. This CDR3 is 17 amino acids long. CDR1 and CDR2 (germline): LGHNA, YNFKEQ. V was pared by 1 base and J by 2 bases, with 5 bases of the junction left unmatched. The DNA of the CDR3 is TGTGCCAGCAGCCAAGTGGCCGGGACAGGGGCTGGAAACACCATATATTTT. It specifies CASSQVAGTGAGNTIYF.

The chain recombines TRBV5-4 with TRBJ2-7, with 8 bases lining up with TRBD1. CDR1 is SGHNT, CDR2 YYREEE, per germline (reference sequence). The CDR3 sequence is 14 residues long. The ends lost 4 bases at V and 1 base at J; junction bases unmatched: 4. The CDR3 protein is CASSIRTGSYEQYF. The CDR3 bases are TGTGCCAGCAGCATAAGGACAGGGTCCTACGAGCAGTACTTC.

The genes are TRBV19 and TRBJ2-6; maybe TRBD2 (6 bases). This CDR3 is built from 16 residues. V lost 3 bases and J lost 2, with 11 bases in between. CDR1 and CDR2 (germline): LNHDA, SQIVND (reference sequence). CDR3 amino acids: CASSMEGMTGANVLTF. The CDR3 nucleotides read TGTGCCAGTAGTATGGAGGGGATGACTGGGGCCAACGTCCTGACTTTC. The variable domain in full, completed from reference TRBV19 and TRBJ2-6, reads DGGITQSPKYLFRKEGQNVTLSCEQNLNHDAMYWYRQDPGQGLRLIYYSQIVNDFQKGDIAEGYSVSREKKESFPLTVTSAQKNPTAFYLCASSMEGMTGANVLTFGAGSRLTVL.